These 12 T cell receptor beta chains originate from one sample sequenced in a study of blood T cell repertoires in COVID-19. Measured with immunoSEQ multiplex PCR; TCRdb has only the in-frame clones, and not every one. The data contain a few hundred thousand clones, roughly nine tenths of them singletons. Sample: peripheral blood. Receptor source: a woman aged 60 to 75 with COVID-19, enrolled during active disease.

V gene TRBV6-6 combines with J gene TRBJ1-2; weak D call: TRBD1 (6 bases). In germline, CDR1 is MNHNY, CDR2 SVGAGI (reference sequence). The germline V and J ends were trimmed by 6 bases and 4 bases, with 15 bases remaining between them. This CDR3 has 14 residues. The DNA for the CDR3 is TGTGCCAGCAGATCCGGACAGACCTTCTATGGCTACACCTTC. Encoded protein: CASRSGQTFYGYTF.

This chain uses TRBV7-2 with TRBJ2-7, with 8 positions matching TRBD2. CDR3 size: 18 residues. V dropped 2 bases and J dropped 5; count of bases not matched to a gene: 17. From germline, CDR1 is SGHTA and CDR2 FQGNSA. The CDR3 nucleotides read TGTGCCAGCAGCTTACGGGCGGCAACTAGCGGCGGACGCCACGAGCAGTACTTC. It encodes CASSLRAATSGGRHEQYF.

The table lists this clone with a few counts. The rearrangement links TRBV11-2 to TRBJ1-4, with D unclear. Trimming pared 5 bases from V and 2 bases from J, leaving 12 bases between. The CDR3 spans 15 residues. Germline V lookup: CDR1 SGHAT, CDR2 FQNNGV. CDR3 sequence (DNA): TGTGCCAGCAGCCTAAACAGAATGACTAATGAAAAACTGTTTTTT. It is translated as CASSLNRMTNEKLFF.

This clone was counted a few times. J is TRBJ1-2 and V is TRBV28; no clear D. From germline, CDR1 is MDHEN and CDR2 SYDVKM. Deletions cut 7 bases from V and 0 bases from J, with 18 bases between. The CDR3 totals 16 residues. The chain's CDR3 is CASKGRRYSTNYGYTF. In DNA, the CDR3 is TGTGCCAGCAAAGGCCGAAGGTACAGCACTAACTATGGCTACACCTTC.

This chain joins TRBV3-1 (or the pseudogene TRBV3-2) and TRBJ1-2, with TRBD1 matching over 9 bases. V lost 6 bases to trimming and J lost 7 bases; unmatched junction nucleotides: 15. Germline V lookup: CDR1 LGHDT, CDR2 YNNKEL (reference sequence). CDR3 length equals 16 residues. CDR3 in DNA: TGTGCCAGCAGGATTTTACGGAACAGGGGGCGGGGTGGCTACACCTTC. As protein: CASRILRNRGRGGYTF.

V and J are TRBV10-1 and TRBJ1-3; weak D call: TRBD1 (6 bases). Germline V gene lookup returns CDR1 WNHNN and CDR2 SYGVQD (reference sequence). The length of the CDR3 is 18 residues. Trimming cost V 3 bases and J 0 bases, with 18 bases left between them. CDR3 nucleotide sequence: TGCGCCAGCAGTGACCTGTCATCAGGGGCTGACTCTGGAAACACCATATATTTT. As protein: CASSDLSSGADSGNTIYF.

The chain joins TRBV15 to TRBJ1-1; 9 bases agree with TRBD1. J lost 5 bases, V lost 6 bases, and 7 bases had no gene match. Germline lookup yields CDR1 LNHNV and CDR2 YYDKDF (reference sequence). There are 14 residues in the CDR3. The CDR3 DNA sequence: TGTGCCACCAGTTCTGGGACAGGGAGAACTGAAGCTTTCTTT. This codes for CATSSGTGRTEAFF. Supplemented by reference TRBV15 and TRBJ1-1, the full variable domain reads DAMVIQNPRYQVTQFGKPVTLSCSQTLNHNVMYWYQQKSSQAPKLLFHYYDKDFNNEADTPDNFQSRRPNTSFCFLDIRSPGLGDTAMYLCATSSGTGRTEAFFGQGTRLTVV.

The chain carries TRBV10-3 and TRBJ2-5, with 10 bases matching TRBD1. CDR1 is ENHRY and CDR2 is SYGVKD in the germline V gene. With V trimmed by 10 bases and J by 5 bases, 4 bases remained unmatched. The CDR3 loop spans 12 amino acids. The CDR3: CATADRGETQYF. In DNA form, the CDR3 reads TGTGCCACCGCGGACAGGGGGGAGACCCAGTACTTC.

The rearrangement links TRBV12-3 or TRBV12-4 to TRBJ2-1; D not certain. The CDR3 totals 11 residues. V lost 6 bases and J 11 bases, leaving 11 bases between the germline ends. CDR3 amino acids: CASREFTKQFF. The CDR3 bases are TGTGCCAGCAGAGAATTCACTAAGCAGTTCTTC.

The J gene is TRBJ2-3, the V gene TRBV5-1, with TRBD1 matching over 11 bases. The CDR3 length is 16 residues. Germline CDR1 SGHRS, CDR2 YFSETQ. V lost 3 bases and J lost 4; bases outside the gene matches: 7. The CDR3 sequence: CASSYGQGAFSDTQYF. CDR3 nucleotide sequence: TGCGCCAGCAGCTACGGACAGGGGGCTTTTTCAGATACGCAGTATTTT.

In this sample, this clone turned up once. This sequence joins TRBV9 and TRBJ2-1, with 9 bases identical to TRBD2. The CDR3 is 15 amino acids. In germline, CDR1 is SGDLS, CDR2 YYNGEE. The V gene end was trimmed by 4 bases and the J gene end by 9 bases; junction bases not matched to a gene: 11. CDR3 region: CASSSPGTSRPEQFF. The CDR3 DNA reads TGTGCCAGCAGCTCTCCCGGGACTAGCCGACCTGAGCAGTTCTTC. The full variable domain, rest sourced from reference TRBV9 and TRBJ2-1, is DSGVTQTPKHLITATGQRVTLRCSPRSGDLSVYWYQQSLDQGLQFLIQYYNGEERAKGNILERFSAQQFPDLHSELNLSSLELGDSALYFCASSSPGTSRPEQFFGPGTRLTVL.

J is TRBJ2-2 and V is TRBV19; TRBD2 matches 7 bases. The CDR3 runs to 15 residues. CDR1 and CDR2 from the germline V gene are LNHDA and SQIVND (reference sequence). The J segment lost 1 base and the V segment lost 5 bases, leaving 4 bases of the junction unmatched. Here the CDR3 DNA reads TGTGCCAGTAGTGTCGTAGCGGGGAACACCGGGGAGCTGTTTTTT. Translation: CASSVVAGNTGELFF.